This T cell receptor (beta chain) was recorded in a study of shared clonotypes between healthy human individuals. CDR1 SGDLS and CDR2 YYNGEE come from the germline V gene. This CDR3 has 16 residues. J was trimmed by 8 bases and V by 0 bases; bases with no gene match: 9. CCR7-negative CD45RA+ TemRA cells were combined with CD45RO+ cells to form CD8 memory. Whole-study results and caveats: In general, naive subsets displayed greater estimated richness than memory subsets did. Donor scarcity curtailed the genetic and exposure-history diversity represented herein.

Samples underwent the assay at deep level. The data were produced by immunoSEQ multiplex PCR, yet TCRdb's version contains in-frame clones alone and is incomplete. The data contain a few hundred thousand clones, around nine tenths of them singletons. As to this clone: What it binds is unknown.

The sample comprised memory CD8+ T cells sorted from blood. Subset defined: CD45RO+ cells pooled with CCR7-negative TemRA cells. The clonotype comes from a man aged 18 to 30 in good health. The chain links TRBV9 to TRBJ2-1, with TRBD2 matching 9 bases. This CDR3 is CASSVEGGRALDEQFF. Written as DNA, the CDR3 is TGTGCCAGCAGCGTAGAAGGCGGGAGGGCCCTCGATGAGCAGTTCTTC.